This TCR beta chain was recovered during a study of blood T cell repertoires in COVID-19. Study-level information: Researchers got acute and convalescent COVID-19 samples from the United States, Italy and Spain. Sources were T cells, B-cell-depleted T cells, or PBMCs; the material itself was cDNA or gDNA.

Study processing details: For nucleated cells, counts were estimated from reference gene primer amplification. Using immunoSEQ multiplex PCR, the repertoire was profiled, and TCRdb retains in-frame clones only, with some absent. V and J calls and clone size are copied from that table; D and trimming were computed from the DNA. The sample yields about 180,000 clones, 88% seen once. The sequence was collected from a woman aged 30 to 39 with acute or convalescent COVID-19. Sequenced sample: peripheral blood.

The CDR3 sequence is CASTLLDGDTQYF. CDR3 bases: TGTGCCAGCACCCTTTTAGATGGAGATACGCAGTATTTT. The V call is TRBV11-2, the J call TRBJ2-3; D gene uncertain. Trimming cost V 7 bases and J 5 bases, with 13 bases left between them. The CDR3 spans 13 residues. Germline CDR1 reads SGHAT; CDR2 reads FQNNGV.